These 9 T cell receptor beta chains were sequenced from one sample in a study of beta chain features in type 1 diabetes (dated by TCRdb to the late 2010s). The library was prepared using the immunoSEQ multiplex PCR assay. The High Capacity cDNA Reverse Transcription Kit was used to reverse transcribe all of the isolated RNA, meaning that expressed TCRB transcripts were what got sequenced. The table was pulled from immuneACCESS by TCRdb, which kept in-frame rearrangements only. Such tables lose some clones; where checked, under half of the loss comes from unresolved V genes, and the rest has no known cause. The sample yields fewer than 500,000 clones; over 11% were counted once. The ten largest clonotypes hold under 0.04% of the sample. Input material: naive CD4+ T cells from blood. The meaning of the sample's cell subset or site label: true naive CD4+ T cells. Source of these receptors: a man aged 25 to 40 in good health.

In this sample, this clone turned up a few times. The rearrangement joins TRBV18 to TRBJ2-5; D perhaps matches TRBD2 (6 bases). The CDR3 has 15 amino acids. Deletions cut 6 bases from V and 5 bases from J, with 19 bases between. Germline CDR1 reads KGHSH; CDR2 reads LQKENI. CDR3 sequence (DNA): TGTGCCAGCTCTCAAAGAGGAGGGACGGGCGAGACCCAGTACTTC. This sequence encodes CASSQRGGTGETQYF.

This clone has only a few counts. This chain joins TRBV9 and TRBJ1-2; no reliable D call. V dropped 3 bases and J dropped 6 bases, with 21 bases sitting between them. The CDR3 spans 16 residues. From germline, CDR1 is SGDLS and CDR2 YYNGEE. For the CDR3, the DNA is TGTGCCAGCAGCGACCGACTCAGGACCTTCGGGGATGGCTACACCTTC. Its translation is CASSDRLRTFGDGYTF.

V and J are TRBV9 and TRBJ2-1; D is perhaps TRBD2 (6 bases). Germline V lookup: CDR1 SGDLS, CDR2 YYNGEE. The V end lost 0 bases, the J end lost 9 bases, and 16 bases lay between the germline ends. This CDR3 has 15 amino acids. CDR3 in DNA: TGTGCCAGCAGCGTAGCAGCCCGGAGGGTCGGTGAGCAGTTCTTC. The encoded protein is CASSVAARRVGEQFF.

This clone was seen at least ten times. This rearrangement joins TRBV5-1 to TRBJ2-7; TRBD2 agrees at 7 bases. The V segment lost 4 bases and the J segment 5 bases; nucleotides outside the gene matches: 12. The CDR3 contains 15 residues. The V gene's germline CDR1 is SGHRS and CDR2 YFSETQ. In DNA form, the CDR3 reads TGCGCCAGCAGCCCGAGCGGGGTGAGCTTCAACGAGCAGTACTTC. Amino acid sequence: CASSPSGVSFNEQYF.

This rearrangement joins TRBV9 to TRBJ2-1; D not resolved. This CDR3 contains 16 residues. Germline V lookup: CDR1 SGDLS, CDR2 YYNGEE. The germline V and J ends were trimmed by 1 base and 5 bases, with 16 bases remaining between them. For the CDR3, the DNA is TGTGCCAGCAGCGTAAGCCTCCCCCCTCGGGACAATGAGCAGTTCTTC. This translates into CASSVSLPPRDNEQFF.

This clone turned up a few times. The chain combines TRBV6-5 with TRBJ2-7; D unresolved. The CDR3 is made up of 14 amino acids. Germline-derived CDR1 and CDR2 are MNHEY and SVGAGI. Trimming took 0 bases from V and 7 from J, leaving 13 bases between them. CDR3 DNA: TGTGCCAGCAGTTACTCGCCCAGCGCGCCGGAGCAGTACTTC. This gives the protein CASSYSPSAPEQYF.

This clone was detected only a few times. Other DNA sequences within the sample encode an identical CDR3. This chain uses TRBV9 with TRBJ2-1; 9 bases fit TRBD2. CDR1 and CDR2 from the germline V gene are SGDLS and YYNGEE. The CDR3 spans 14 residues. J lost 4 bases, V lost 2 bases, and 1 base had no gene match. The CDR3 protein is CASSVSGSYNEQFF. CDR3 nucleotide sequence: TGTGCCAGCAGCGTTAGCGGGAGTTACAATGAGCAGTTCTTC.

This clone came up a few times. The chain employs TRBV4-1 and TRBJ1-1, with D perhaps matching TRBD1 (6 bases). Trimming left V 1 base short and J 3 bases short, with 12 bases between. Germline V gene lookup returns CDR1 MGHRA and CDR2 YSYEKL. The CDR3 is 15 residues long. In DNA form, the CDR3 reads TGCGCCAGCAGCCAAGGATACAGGGCCGACACTGAAGCTTTCTTT. Amino acid sequence: CASSQGYRADTEAFF.

As DNA, the CDR3 is TGCGCCAGCAGCTTTTCAGGGCTTGGCGCCTACGAGCAGTACTTC. Translated, it gives CASSFSGLGAYEQYF. The rearrangement links TRBV5-1 to TRBJ2-7; D might be TRBD1 (5 bases). This CDR3 has 15 residues. Germline CDR1 and CDR2: SGHRS and YFSETQ. V lost 2 bases, J lost 2 bases, and 14 bases lay in between.